This T cell receptor (beta chain) was sequenced for a study of T-cell memory formation after mild COVID-19. Whole-study results and caveats: The CD4+ clones that contracted clustered mainly within CM and EM, and the CD8+ clones concentrated in EMRA.

With 7 bases removed from V and 3 bases from J, the gap between germline ends came to 16 bases. The CDR3 has 16 residues. Germline V CDR1 and CDR2: SGHTA, FQGNSA. TCRdb analysed the 5' RACE reads with MiXCR anew, one entry per CDR3 protein. The sample lists fewer than 400,000 distinct CDR3 sequences, over 10% occurring once. A few counts support this clonotype. Its antigen remains unidentified. The TCR originated in a man between 18 and 35 years old who had mild COVID-19 (a few samples of this study predate the infection). Cell type and time point are not known. Material for sequencing was PBMCs or a T cell subset sorted from them (not recorded which). This chain joins TRBV7-2 and TRBJ1-6; D is unresolved. The CDR3 sequence: CASNPGEGHYNSPLHF. The DNA for the CDR3 is TGTGCCAGCAACCCTGGGGAAGGCCACTATAATTCACCCCTCCACTTT. The full variable domain, completed using reference TRBV7-2 and TRBJ1-6, is GAGVSQSPSNKVTEKGKDVELRCDPISGHTALYWYRQSLGQGLEFLIYFQGNSAPDKSGLPSDRFSAERTGGSVSTLTIQRTQQEDSAVYLCASNPGEGHYNSPLHFGNGTRLTVT.